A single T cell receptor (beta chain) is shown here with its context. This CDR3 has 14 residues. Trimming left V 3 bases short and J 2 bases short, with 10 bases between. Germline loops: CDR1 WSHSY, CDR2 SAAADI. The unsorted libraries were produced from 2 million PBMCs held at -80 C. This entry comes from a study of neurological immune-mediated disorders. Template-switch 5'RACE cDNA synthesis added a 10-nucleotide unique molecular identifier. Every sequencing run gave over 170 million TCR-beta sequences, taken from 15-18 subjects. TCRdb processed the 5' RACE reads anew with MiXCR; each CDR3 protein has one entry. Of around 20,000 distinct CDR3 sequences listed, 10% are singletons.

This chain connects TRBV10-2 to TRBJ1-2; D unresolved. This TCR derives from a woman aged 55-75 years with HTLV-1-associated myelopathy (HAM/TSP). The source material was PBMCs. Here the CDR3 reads CASSDLPGNYGYTF. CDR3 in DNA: TGCGCCAGCAGTGATTTGCCGGGGAACTATGGCTACACCTTC.